This T cell receptor (beta chain) was sequenced in a study of CD8 T cells in ankylosing spondylitis. Trimming took 7 bases from V and 3 from J, leaving 21 bases between them. The germline CDR1 and CDR2 sequences are MDHEN and SYDVKM. The CDR3 consists of 16 residues. Quantitative 5'-RACE with molecular barcodes produced the TCR beta libraries. TCRdb re-called the 5' RACE reads through MiXCR, storing one row per CDR3 protein. The table lists 200,000 to 300,000 distinct CDR3 sequences, over 9.5% of them singletons. Whole-study findings and limits: Earlier literature documents some of the motif variants in reactive arthritis synovial fluid and blood. Clones linked to disease, bearing a CD8+ phenotype, were relatively rare in peripheral blood. Made up of about eight highly homologous variants, a TCR beta motif appeared characteristic of ankylosing spondylitis blood.

In its sample, this clonotype was seen many times. Antigen unknown. The sequencing sample was made of blood, either unsorted or a sorted T cell fraction (not recorded which). This chain joins TRBV28 and TRBJ1-1, with D possibly being TRBD1 (5 bases). The sequence was obtained from a male donor with ankylosing spondylitis or in good health (not recorded which). CDR3 sequence reads: CASKGWGEGLYTEAFF. The CDR3 DNA reads as TGTGCCAGCAAAGGTTGGGGCGAGGGCCTTTACACTGAAGCTTTCTTT.